The 11 T cell receptor beta chains listed next were all sequenced from one sample in a study of T cell responses to AZD1222 COVID-19 vaccine. Clones were read by immunoSEQ multiplex PCR, and TCRdb kept only the in-frame ones, dropping some. The sample holds approximately 130,000 clones, around 89% seen once. This sample comprised peripheral blood, obtained 28 days after the second AZD1222 dose. These receptors originate from an adult who received the AZD1222 COVID-19 vaccine.

This clone was counted a single time. V gene TRBV3-1 (or the pseudogene TRBV3-2) combines with J gene TRBJ2-2; TRBD2 might be the D (6 bases). The CDR3 consists of 17 residues. Per the germline V gene, CDR1 is LGHDT and CDR2 is YNNKEL (reference sequence). Trimming stripped 0 bases from V and 0 bases from J, with 11 bases between. The CDR3 here is CASSQDFSGTNTGELFF. CDR3 DNA sequence: TGTGCCAGCAGCCAAGACTTTAGCGGTACGAACACCGGGGAGCTGTTTTTT.

The chain employs TRBV5-4 and TRBJ2-5, with D uncertain. CDR1 is SGHNT and CDR2 is YYREEE in the germline V gene (reference sequence). V gave up 0 bases and J gave up 5 bases, with 8 bases separating them. The length of the CDR3 is 13 residues. The DNA of the CDR3 is TGTGCCAGCAGCTTGGACCAGGAGGAGACCCAGTACTTC. Translating gives CASSLDQEETQYF.

The chain couples TRBV7-9 to TRBJ1-1; D uncertain. The ends were cut back, 1 base at V and 4 bases at J, with 1 base in the middle. The germline gives CDR1 SEHNR, CDR2 FQNEAQ (reference sequence). CDR3 length: 11 residues. Here the CDR3 reads CASSLVTEAFF. The CDR3 DNA reads as TGTGCCAGCAGCTTAGTCACTGAAGCTTTCTTT.

The rearrangement joins TRBV27 to TRBJ1-2; no reliable D call. Per germline, CDR1 MNHEY and CDR2 SMNVEV (reference sequence). The CDR3 has 14 residues. Trimming removed 7 bases at V and 3 bases at J, with 15 bases between. For the CDR3, the DNA is TGTGCCAGCAACTCCCTCGGTTCGGACTATGGCTACACCTTC. Residues: CASNSLGSDYGYTF.

V and J are TRBV5-1 and TRBJ2-3; 7 bases are a match to TRBD2. The CDR3 has 15 residues. Losses at the gene ends were 2 bases for V and 2 bases for J; bases not matched to a gene: 5. Germline V gene data show CDR1 as SGHRS and CDR2 as YFSETQ. The CDR3 protein is CASSFSGTTTDTQYF. The CDR3 nucleotides read TGCGCCAGCAGCTTCTCCGGGACTACCACAGATACGCAGTATTTT.

The V and J genes are TRBV5-1 and TRBJ2-7; D is perhaps TRBD1 (6 bases). There are 15 residues in the CDR3. Germline V gene lookup returns CDR1 SGHRS and CDR2 YFSETQ. The ends were cut back, 0 bases at V and 4 bases at J, with 14 bases in the middle. The CDR3, as DNA: TGCGCCAGCAGCTTGGGCGGCGCAGGGGTATACGAGCAGTACTTC. Its translation is CASSLGGAGVYEQYF.

The chain couples TRBV27 to TRBJ1-2; D call uncertain. The CDR3 totals 13 residues. Germline CDR1 and CDR2: MNHEY and SMNVEV (reference sequence). Trimming took 3 bases from V and 1 from J, leaving 6 bases between them. CDR3 bases: TGTGCCAGCAGTTTCGCAGATAACTATGGCTACACCTTC. Its translation: CASSFADNYGYTF.

For this clone: This same CDR3 is encoded by further DNA sequences in the sample. The chain carries TRBV18 and TRBJ1-5; D remains ambiguous. The CDR3 totals 13 residues. Trimming took off 2 bases at V and 5 bases at J, with 7 bases between the two ends. The germline V gene has CDR1 KGHSH and CDR2 LQKENI. DNA of the CDR3: TGTGCCAGCTCACCAGGGGAGGATCAGCCCCAGCATTTT. It encodes CASSPGEDQPQHF.

This chain links TRBV9 with TRBJ2-7; D is ambiguous. Germline assignment: CDR1 SGDLS and CDR2 YYNGEE. V was shortened by 0 bases and J by 3 bases, with 10 bases between the two germline ends. The CDR3 has 14 residues. CDR3 sequence: CASSVGFKGYEQYF. The CDR3 nucleotides read TGTGCCAGCAGCGTAGGATTTAAGGGCTACGAGCAGTACTTC.

The V and J genes are TRBV5-1 and TRBJ2-1; 12 nucleotides match TRBD2. Germline trimming cut 0 bases from V and 9 bases from J; bases unmatched to any gene: 4. CDR3 length: 15 residues. Germline lookup yields CDR1 SGHRS and CDR2 YFSETQ. The chain's CDR3 is CASSLGPLAGGEQFF. The CDR3 region has the DNA TGCGCCAGCAGCTTGGGGCCACTAGCGGGGGGTGAGCAGTTCTTC.

This rearrangement joins TRBV4-1 to TRBJ1-3, with 9 bases that match TRBD1. Germline V gene lookup returns CDR1 MGHRA and CDR2 YSYEKL. The CDR3 contains 15 residues. V dropped 4 bases and J dropped 4; count of bases not matched to a gene: 5. The chain's CDR3 is CASSLDRGGGNTIYF. CDR3 sequence (DNA): TGCGCCAGCAGCCTGGACAGGGGAGGAGGAAACACCATATATTTT.